This TCR beta chain originates from a study of blood T cell repertoires in COVID-19. For the study at large: Spain, Italy and the United States supplied samples that represented acute and convalescent COVID-19.

In the original processing: Reference gene primer amplification in the assay estimated nucleated cell counts. Assay: immunoSEQ multiplex PCR; the TCRdb copy retains only in-frame clones and omits some. V and J calls and clone size come straight from that table; D and trimming were deduced from the DNA. The data show under 45,000 clones, approximately 86% seen once. V was pared by 3 bases and J by 0 bases, with 6 bases between. From germline, CDR1 is KGHSH and CDR2 LQKENI. The CDR3 runs 14 residues. J is TRBJ2-1 and V is TRBV18; D is ambiguous. The TCR sequence derives from a man between 50 and 59 years old with active COVID-19. Sequencing was carried out using peripheral blood. The CDR3 DNA reads TGTGCCAGCTCACCGAGCCACTCCTACAATGAGCAGTTCTTC. It encodes CASSPSHSYNEQFF.